This T cell receptor beta chain is drawn from a study of T cells after posttransplantation cyclophosphamide. Cells defined as naive were viable CD3+CD4+ or CD3+CD8+ and CCR7+CD45RA+CD45RO-CD95-CD27+CD28+. The V end lost 5 bases, the J end lost 5 bases, and 13 bases lay between the germline ends. CDR1 and CDR2 (germline): LNHDA, SQIVND (reference sequence). The CDR3 extends over 13 amino acids. TCRdb keeps only in-frame clones here, not all; method: immunoSEQ multiplex PCR. The table has roughly 20,000 clones, 95% to 98% seen once. This TCR was sampled from a middle-aged man in good health, CMV-negative, and a related stem cell transplant donor. The specimen was naive CD4+ T cells sorted from PBMCs. J is TRBJ2-7 and V is TRBV19; possible D gene TRBD2, 5 bases. The CDR3 coding sequence is TGTGCCAGTAGTTCCACTAGAATCGACGAGCAGTACTTC. Protein sequence: CASSSTRIDEQYF. Based on the CDR3 plus reference TRBV19 and TRBJ2-7, the full variable domain is DGGITQSPKYLFRKEGQNVTLSCEQNLNHDAMYWYRQDPGQGLRLIYYSQIVNDFQKGDIAEGYSVSREKKESFPLTVTSAQKNPTAFYLCASSSTRIDEQYFGPGTRLTVT.